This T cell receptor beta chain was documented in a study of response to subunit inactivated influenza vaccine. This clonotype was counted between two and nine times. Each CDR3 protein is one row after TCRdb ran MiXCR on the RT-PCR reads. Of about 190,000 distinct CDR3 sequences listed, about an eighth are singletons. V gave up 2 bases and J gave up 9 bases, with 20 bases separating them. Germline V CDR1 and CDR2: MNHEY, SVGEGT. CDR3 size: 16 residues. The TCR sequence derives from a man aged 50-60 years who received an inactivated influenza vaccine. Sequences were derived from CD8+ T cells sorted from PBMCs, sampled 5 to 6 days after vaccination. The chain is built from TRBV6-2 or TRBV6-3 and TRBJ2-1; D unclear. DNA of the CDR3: TGTGCCAGCAGTTACAACGTGGTAGAAGTAGGGATTGAGCAGTTCTTC. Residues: CASSYNVVEVGIEQFF.